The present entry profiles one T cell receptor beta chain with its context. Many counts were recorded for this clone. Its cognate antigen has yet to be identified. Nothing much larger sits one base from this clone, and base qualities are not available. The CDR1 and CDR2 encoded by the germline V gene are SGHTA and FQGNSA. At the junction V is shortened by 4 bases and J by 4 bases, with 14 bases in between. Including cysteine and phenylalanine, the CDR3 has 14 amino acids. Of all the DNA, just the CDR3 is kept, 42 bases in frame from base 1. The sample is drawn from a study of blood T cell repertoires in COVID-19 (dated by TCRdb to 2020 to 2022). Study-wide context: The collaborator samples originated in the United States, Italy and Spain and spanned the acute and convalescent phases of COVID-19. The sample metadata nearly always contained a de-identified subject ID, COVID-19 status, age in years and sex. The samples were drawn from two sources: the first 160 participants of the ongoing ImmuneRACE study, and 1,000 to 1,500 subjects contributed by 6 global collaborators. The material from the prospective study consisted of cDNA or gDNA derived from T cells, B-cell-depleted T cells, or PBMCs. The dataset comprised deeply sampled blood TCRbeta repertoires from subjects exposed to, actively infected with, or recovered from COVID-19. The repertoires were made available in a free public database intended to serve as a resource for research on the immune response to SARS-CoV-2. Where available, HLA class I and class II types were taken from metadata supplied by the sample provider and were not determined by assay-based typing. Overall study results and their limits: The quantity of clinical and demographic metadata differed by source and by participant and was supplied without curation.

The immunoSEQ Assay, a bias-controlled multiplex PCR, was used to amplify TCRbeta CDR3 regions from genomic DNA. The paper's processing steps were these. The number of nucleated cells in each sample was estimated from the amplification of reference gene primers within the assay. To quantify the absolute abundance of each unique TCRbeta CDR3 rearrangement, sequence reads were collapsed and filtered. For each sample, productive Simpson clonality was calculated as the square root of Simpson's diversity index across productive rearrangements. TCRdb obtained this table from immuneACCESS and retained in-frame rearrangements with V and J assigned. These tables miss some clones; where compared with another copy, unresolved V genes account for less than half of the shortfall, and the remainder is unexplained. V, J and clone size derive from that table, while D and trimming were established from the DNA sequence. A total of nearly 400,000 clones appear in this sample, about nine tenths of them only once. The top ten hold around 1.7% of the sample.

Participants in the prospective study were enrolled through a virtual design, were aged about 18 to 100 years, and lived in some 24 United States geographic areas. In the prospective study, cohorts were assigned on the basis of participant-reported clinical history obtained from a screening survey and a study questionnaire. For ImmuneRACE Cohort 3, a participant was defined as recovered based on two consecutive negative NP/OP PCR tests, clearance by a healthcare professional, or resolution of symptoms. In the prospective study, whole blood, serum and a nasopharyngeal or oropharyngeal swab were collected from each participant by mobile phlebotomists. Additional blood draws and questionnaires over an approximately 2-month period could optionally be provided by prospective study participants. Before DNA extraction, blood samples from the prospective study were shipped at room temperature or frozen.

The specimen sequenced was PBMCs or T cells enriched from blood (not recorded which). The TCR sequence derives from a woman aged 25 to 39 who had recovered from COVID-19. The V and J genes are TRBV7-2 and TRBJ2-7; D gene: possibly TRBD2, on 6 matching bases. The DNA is TGTGCCAGCAGCTCACCTAGCGAGATATACGAGCAGTACTTC. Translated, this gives CASSSPSEIYEQYF.